This T cell receptor (beta chain) comes out of a study of T cell responses to AZD1222 COVID-19 vaccine. About the study: Pooling was applied to second doses at about 4 or about 12 weeks. Study-level points and caveats: There were mostly white British donors and more females than males, and clonal diversity was possibly underestimated. Baseline serology detected seropositivity in only six AZD1222 recipients.

Some clones are missing from TCRdb's copy, which holds only in-frame ones; the method was immunoSEQ multiplex PCR. Of under 150,000 clones in the sample, 90% to 95% are singletons; the top ten hold approximately 3.1%. CDR3 length: 17 residues. The ends were cut back, 7 bases at V and 0 bases at J, with 16 bases in the middle. Germline CDR1 and CDR2: SEHNR and FQNEAQ (reference sequence). Comment on this clone: Its antigen is still unknown.

The starting material was peripheral blood, obtained on day 0 of AZD1222 vaccination. The V call is TRBV7-9, the J call TRBJ2-6, with D perhaps assigned TRBD1 or TRBD2 (5 bases each). This clonotype was obtained from an adult in good health. The CDR3 is CASNDAGSPSGANVLTF. The CDR3 nucleotides are TGTGCCAGCAACGACGCAGGGAGTCCCTCTGGGGCCAACGTCCTGACTTTC.